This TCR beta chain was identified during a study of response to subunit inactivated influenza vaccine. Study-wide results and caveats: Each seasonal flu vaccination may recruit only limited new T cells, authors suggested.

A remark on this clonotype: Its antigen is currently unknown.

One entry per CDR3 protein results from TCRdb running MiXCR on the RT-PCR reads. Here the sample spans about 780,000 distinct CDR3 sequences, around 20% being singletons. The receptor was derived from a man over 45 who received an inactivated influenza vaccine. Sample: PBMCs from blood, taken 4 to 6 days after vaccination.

The DNA for the CDR3 is TGTGCCAGCAGTTACGGGGGGGCTCGGCAGTTCTTC. Translation: CASSYGGARQFF. V is TRBV6-5 and J is TRBJ2-1; a possible D gene is TRBD2 (7 bases). The CDR3 contains 12 residues. Germline lookup yields CDR1 MNHEY and CDR2 SVGAGI. The V gene lost 2 bases and the J gene lost 12 bases, with 11 bases spanning the gap.